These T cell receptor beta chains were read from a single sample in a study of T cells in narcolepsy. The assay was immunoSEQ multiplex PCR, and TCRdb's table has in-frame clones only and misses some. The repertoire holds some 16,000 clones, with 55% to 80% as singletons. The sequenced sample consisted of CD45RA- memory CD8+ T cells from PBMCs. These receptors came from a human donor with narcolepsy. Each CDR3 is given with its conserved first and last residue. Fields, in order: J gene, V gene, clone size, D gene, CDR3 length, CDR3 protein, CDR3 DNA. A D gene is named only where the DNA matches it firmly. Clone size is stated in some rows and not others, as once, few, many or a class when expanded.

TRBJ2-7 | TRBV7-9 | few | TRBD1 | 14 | CASSLASTGAEQYF | TGTGCCAGCAGCTTAGCCAGTACAGGGGCCGAGCAGTACTTC
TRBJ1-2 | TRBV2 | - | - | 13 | CASYSQAFYGYTF | TGTGCCAGCTACAGCCAGGCATTCTATGGCTACACCTTC
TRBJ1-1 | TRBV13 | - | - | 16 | CASSGGIASQGTEAFF | TGTGCCAGCAGCGGAGGTATTGCCAGCCAGGGCACTGAAGCTTTCTTT
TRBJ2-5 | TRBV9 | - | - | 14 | CASSVVGASETQYF | TGTGCCAGCAGCGTAGTAGGAGCCTCAGAGACCCAGTACTTC
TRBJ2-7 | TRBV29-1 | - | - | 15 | CSVVLGTDSSYEQYF | TGCAGCGTCGTACTCGGGACGGATAGCTCCTACGAGCAGTACTTC
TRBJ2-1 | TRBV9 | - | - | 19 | CASSTRPSLAYTSYNEQFF | TGTGCCAGCAGCACTCGCCCTAGTCTAGCCTATACCTCATACAATGAGCAGTTCTTC
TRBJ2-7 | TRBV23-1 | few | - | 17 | CASSHFKGGERIYEQYF | TGCGCCAGCAGTCACTTCAAGGGTGGGGAGCGGATCTACGAGCAGTACTTC
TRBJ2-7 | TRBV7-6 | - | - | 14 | CASSLLGDTYEQYF | TGTGCCAGCAGCTTACTTGGGGACACCTACGAGCAGTACTTC
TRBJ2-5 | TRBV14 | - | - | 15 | CASSQDWAAQETQYF | TGTGCCAGCAGCCAAGATTGGGCAGCTCAAGAGACCCAGTACTTC
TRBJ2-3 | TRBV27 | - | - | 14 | CASSLRGVEDTQYF | TGTGCCAGCAGTTTGAGGGGGGTCGAAGATACGCAGTATTTT
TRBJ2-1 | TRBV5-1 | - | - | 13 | CASSLSPLGEQFF | TGCGCCAGCAGTTTGTCTCCATTGGGTGAGCAGTTCTTC
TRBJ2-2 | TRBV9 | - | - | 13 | CASSASGSGELFF | TGTGCCAGCAGCGCTTCCGGGTCCGGGGAGCTGTTTTTT
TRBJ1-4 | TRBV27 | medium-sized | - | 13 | CASSLRRNEKLFF | TGTGCCAGCAGTTTACGGAGAAATGAAAAACTGTTTTTT
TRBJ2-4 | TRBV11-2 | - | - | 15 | CASRAGEFVKNIQYF | TGTGCCAGCAGGGCAGGGGAATTCGTCAAAAACATTCAGTACTTC
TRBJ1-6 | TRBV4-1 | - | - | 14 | CASSQQGNNSPLHF | TGCGCCAGCAGCCAACAGGGTAATAATTCACCCCTCCACTTT
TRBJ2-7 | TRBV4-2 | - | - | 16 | CASSQDGVLFSKEQYF | TGTGCCAGCAGCCAAGATGGGGTTCTCTTTAGTAAGGAGCAGTACTTC
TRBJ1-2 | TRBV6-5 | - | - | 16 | CASSYGTEAANYGYTF | TGTGCCAGCAGTTACGGGACTGAGGCAGCTAACTATGGCTACACCTTC
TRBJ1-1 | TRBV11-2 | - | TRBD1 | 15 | CASSWPTDRGTEAFF | TGTGCCAGCAGCTGGCCGACGGACAGGGGCACTGAAGCTTTCTTT
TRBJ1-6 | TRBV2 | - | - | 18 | CASSFPRQSSSYNSPLHF | TGTGCCAGCAGCTTCCCCCGACAGTCGAGCTCCTATAATTCACCCCTCCACTTT
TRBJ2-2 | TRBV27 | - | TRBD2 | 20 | CASSLWSLGLAGGRTGELFF | TGTGCCAGCAGTTTATGGTCTCTGGGACTAGCGGGGGGCCGAACCGGGGAGCTGTTTTTT
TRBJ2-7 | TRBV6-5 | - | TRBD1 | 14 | CASSYGQGPYEQYF | TGTGCCAGCAGTTACGGACAGGGCCCCTACGAGCAGTACTTC
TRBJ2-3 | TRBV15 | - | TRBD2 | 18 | CATSRDRGDLAGTDTQYF | TGTGCCACCAGCAGAGATCGGGGGGATTTGGCAGGCACAGATACGCAGTATTTT
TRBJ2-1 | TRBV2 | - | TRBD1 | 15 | CASSEGTGGGNEQFF | TGTGCCAGCAGTGAAGGGACAGGGGGGGGCAATGAGCAGTTCTTC
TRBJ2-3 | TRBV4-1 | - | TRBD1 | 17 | CASSQGTGGRDTDTQYF | TGCGCCAGCAGCCAAGGTACAGGGGGCCGTGACACAGATACGCAGTATTTT
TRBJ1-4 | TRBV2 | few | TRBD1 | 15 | CASSRDRGTNEKLFF | TGTGCCAGCAGTAGGGACAGGGGAACTAATGAAAAACTGTTTTTT
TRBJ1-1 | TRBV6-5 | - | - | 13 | CASSYSNRGEAFF | TGTGCCAGCAGTTACTCGAATCGGGGTGAAGCTTTCTTT
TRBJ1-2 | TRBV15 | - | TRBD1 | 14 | CATSNDRAGYGYTF | TGTGCCACCAGCAATGACAGGGCTGGCTATGGCTACACCTTC
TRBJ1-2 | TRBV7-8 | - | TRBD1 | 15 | CASSLPGTGGDGYTF | TGTGCCAGCAGCCTACCCGGGACAGGGGGCGATGGCTACACCTTC